One and the same sample provided the 21 T cell receptor beta chains below, sequenced in a study of blood T cell repertoires in COVID-19. Repertoires were generated with immunoSEQ multiplex PCR, while TCRdb's copy carries only in-frame clones and drops some. This table holds tens of thousands of clones, over 80% found once. The sample taken for sequencing was peripheral blood. The receptors stem from a woman of 80 years or more with acute or convalescent COVID-19.

V is TRBV2 and J is TRBJ2-7, with 11 bases aligning to TRBD1. Germline CDR1 reads SNHLY; CDR2 reads FYNNEI. Losses at the gene ends were 3 bases for V and 4 bases for J; bases not matched to a gene: 5. The CDR3 consists of 15 residues. The CDR3 reads CASSETGTGGYEQYF. CDR3 nucleotides: TGTGCCAGCAGTGAGACCGGGACAGGGGGGTACGAGCAGTACTTC.

The chain uses TRBV28 and TRBJ1-5, with TRBD1 matching 12 bases. With 5 bases clipped from V and 7 bases from J, the junction kept 6 bases outside the gene matches. Germline loops: CDR1 MDHEN, CDR2 SYDVKM. This CDR3 is 15 amino acids long. The CDR3 DNA reads as TGTGCCAGCAGTCCACCGGGACAGGGGGCACAGCCCCAGCATTTT. This sequence encodes CASSPPGQGAQPQHF.

V usage is TRBV6-5 and J usage is TRBJ1-5; no clear D. The ends were cut back, 8 bases at V and 2 bases at J, with 7 bases in the middle. This CDR3 comprises 12 residues. The germline gives CDR1 MNHEY, CDR2 SVGAGI. The CDR3 loop is CASGGGNQPQHF. In nucleotides, the CDR3 is TGTGCCAGCGGCGGAGGCAATCAGCCCCAGCATTTT.

This chain uses TRBV4-3 with TRBJ2-1, with 8 bases matching TRBD2. This CDR3 comprises 16 residues. Germline values: CDR1 LGHNA, CDR2 YSLEER. J gave up 5 bases and V 0 bases, and 6 bases lay outside the gene matches. The CDR3 sequence is CASSQESTSGHNEQFF. The CDR3 coding sequence is TGCGCCAGCAGCCAAGAAAGTACTAGCGGTCACAATGAGCAGTTCTTC.

This chain connects TRBV5-6 to TRBJ1-3; D is unclear. The CDR3 loop spans 14 amino acids. V lost 6 bases and J lost 0, with 10 bases in between. Germline V gene data show CDR1 as SGHDT and CDR2 as YYEEEE. CDR3 amino acids: CASTATDSGNTIYF. CDR3 coding DNA: TGTGCCAGCACCGCGACTGACTCTGGAAACACCATATATTTT. Using reference TRBV5-6 and TRBJ1-3 for the parts outside the CDR3, the full variable domain is DAGVTQSPTHLIKTRGQQVTLRCSPKSGHDTVSWYQQALGQGPQFIFQYYEEEERQRGNFPDRFSGHQFPNYSSELNVNALLLGDSALYLCASTATDSGNTIYFGEGSWLTVV.

V gene TRBV7-2 combines with J gene TRBJ2-1, with TRBD2 matching over 8 bases. The CDR3 contains 16 residues. Germline CDR1 reads SGHTA; CDR2 reads FQGNSA. The V and J ends lost 2 bases and 2 bases, in that order; junction bases with no gene match: 5. CDR3 region: CASSLMGGRTYNEQFF. CDR3 nucleotide sequence: TGTGCCAGCAGCTTAATGGGCGGGAGGACCTACAATGAGCAGTTCTTC.

This chain joins TRBV6-6 and TRBJ1-2; D is unclear. The CDR3 runs to 12 residues. The ends were cut back, 10 bases at V and 2 bases at J, with 11 bases in the middle. In germline, CDR1 is MNHNY, CDR2 SVGAGI (reference sequence). In DNA, the CDR3 is TGTGCCATAGGCGGGCAGAACTATGGCTACACCTTC. It yields the protein CAIGGQNYGYTF.

The genes are TRBV6-2 or TRBV6-3 and TRBJ1-1; a weak D match, TRBD1 (6 bases). Germline CDR1 reads MNHEY; CDR2 reads SVGEGT. Trimming shortened V by 7 bases and J by 1 base, and 19 bases separated the two germline ends. There are 16 residues in the CDR3. CDR3 sequence (DNA): TGTGCCAGCATCCCCCATGCGGCAGGGGAGAACACTGAAGCTTTCTTT. This translates into CASIPHAAGENTEAFF.

V gene TRBV3-1 (or the pseudogene TRBV3-2) combines with J gene TRBJ2-7; 8 nucleotides agree with TRBD1. The J segment lost 5 bases and the V segment lost 4 bases, leaving 7 bases of the junction unmatched. There are 14 residues in the CDR3. Germline V CDR1 and CDR2: LGHDT, YNNKEL (reference sequence). CDR3 DNA: TGTGCCAGCAGCCTACTGGACAGGGTCAACGAGCAGTACTTC. It is translated as CASSLLDRVNEQYF.

The chain has TRBV18 and TRBJ2-7; the match to TRBD1 covers 11 bases. V shed 1 base and J 3 bases; nucleotides not matched to a gene: 5. This CDR3 is built from 16 residues. The V gene's germline CDR1 is KGHSH and CDR2 LQKENI. CDR3 residues: CASSPLRTGGGYEQYF. The CDR3 DNA sequence: TGTGCCAGCTCACCACTCCGGACAGGGGGCGGCTACGAGCAGTACTTC.

The chain has TRBV5-1 and TRBJ2-7; 7 positions agree with TRBD2. V shed 2 bases and J 2 bases; nucleotides not matched to a gene: 4. CDR3 size: 14 residues. Germline V gives CDR1 SGHRS, CDR2 YFSETQ. The CDR3 here is CASSLTGGPYEQYF. The CDR3 bases are TGCGCCAGCAGCTTAACGGGAGGACCCTACGAGCAGTACTTC.

The rearrangement uses TRBV6-4 and TRBJ2-2, with a possible D match to TRBD1 (6 bases). The CDR3 has 18 residues. Germline-derived CDR1 and CDR2 are MRHNA and SNTAGT. Trimming shortened V by 1 base and J by 0 bases, and 15 bases separated the two germline ends. CDR3 in amino acids: CASSDWTAGAANTGELFF. In DNA form, the CDR3 reads TGTGCCAGCAGTGACTGGACAGCCGGTGCCGCGAACACCGGGGAGCTGTTTTTT.

This sequence joins TRBV20-1 and TRBJ2-3, with D possibly being TRBD2 (6 bases). Germline V gives CDR1 DFQATT, CDR2 SNEGSKA (reference sequence). This CDR3 has 15 residues. V was clipped by 3 bases and J by 2 bases, with 15 bases between them. CDR3 nucleotides: TGCAGTGCTAGTTCCAGGCAGGGACTCACAGATACGCAGTATTTT. Protein product: CSASSRQGLTDTQYF.

The chain joins TRBV4-1 to TRBJ1-2, with D possibly being TRBD1 (5 bases). V was cut by 4 bases and J by 4 bases, with 10 bases left in between. CDR3 size: 13 residues. Germline CDR1 reads MGHRA; CDR2 reads YSYEKL. The CDR3 nucleotides read TGCGCCAGCAGCCCACAGGACCTCTATGGCTACACCTTC. Amino acid sequence: CASSPQDLYGYTF.

This chain joins TRBV7-9 and TRBJ2-4, with 8 bases lining up with TRBD2. V shed 8 bases and J 7 bases; nucleotides not matched to a gene: 16. This CDR3 is 16 amino acids long. Germline CDR1 SEHNR, CDR2 FQNEAQ (reference sequence). The CDR3 bases are TGTGCCAGCGCGGTCCTCCCGGGAGGGGCGAGGAACATTCAGTACTTC. It specifies CASAVLPGGARNIQYF.

The chain links TRBV18 to TRBJ2-5; D may be TRBD1 (5 bases). The V end was cut by 2 bases, the J end by 1 base, with 11 bases between. Germline CDR1 and CDR2: KGHSH and LQKENI. The CDR3 covers 15 residues. CDR3 sequence: CASSPTGIPQETQYF. The DNA of the CDR3 is TGTGCCAGCTCACCAACAGGTATCCCCCAAGAGACCCAGTACTTC.

This chain links TRBV4-1 with TRBJ2-2, with D unresolved. Trimming left V 4 bases short and J 5 bases short, with 11 bases between. Germline V gives CDR1 MGHRA, CDR2 YSYEKL. This CDR3 has 14 amino acids. The CDR3 region has the DNA TGCGCCAGCAGCCCAAAAGACTGGACCGGGGAGCTGTTTTTT. Amino acids: CASSPKDWTGELFF.

V gene TRBV24-1 combines with J gene TRBJ1-2; D might be TRBD1 (5 bases). The CDR3 is 12 residues long. V was trimmed by 6 bases and J by 2 bases, leaving 6 bases between them. CDR1 is KGHDR and CDR2 is SFDVKD in the germline V gene. DNA of the CDR3: TGTGCCACCAGTCCAGGGAACTATGGCTACACCTTC. Translating gives CATSPGNYGYTF.

This clone has just a few counts. The V call is TRBV27, the J call TRBJ2-7; TRBD2 aligns across 13 bases. This CDR3 region has 15 residues. V lost 2 bases to trimming and J lost 7 bases; unmatched junction nucleotides: 5. CDR1 MNHEY and CDR2 SMNVEV come from the germline V gene (reference sequence). CDR3 in amino acids: CASSLGTSGMWEQYF. The CDR3 DNA follows: TGTGCCAGCAGTTTAGGGACTAGCGGGATGTGGGAGCAGTACTTC.

This sequence joins TRBV22-1 and TRBJ2-7; the table's D call, TRBD2, was not checked against the DNA. TRBV22-1 is a pseudogene locus. The CDR3 runs to 13 residues. In nucleotides, the CDR3 is TGTCCTGGGAGCGCACGTCGGCTAGACGAGCAGTACTTC. It encodes CPGSARRLDEQYF.

The chain is built from TRBV7-9 and TRBJ2-2; 7 bases fit TRBD1. The junction had 7 bases not matched to a gene; V was cut back by 5 bases and J by 1 base. Germline CDR1 and CDR2: SEHNR and FQNEAQ (reference sequence). CDR3 length equals 16 residues. CDR3 amino acids: CASSTWTGLNTGELFF. The CDR3 DNA sequence: TGTGCCAGCAGCACCTGGACAGGCCTGAACACCGGGGAGCTGTTTTTT. The entire variable domain, with the rest obtained from reference TRBV7-9 and TRBJ2-2, is as follows: DTGVSQNPRHKITKRGQNVTFRCDPISEHNRLYWYRQTLGQGPEFLTYFQNEAQLEKSRLLSDRFSAERPKGSFSTLEIQRTEQGDSAMYLCASSTWTGLNTGELFFGEGSRLTVL.